The next 12 T cell receptor beta chains were all read from a single sample in a study of blood T cell repertoires in COVID-19. Sequencing was performed with immunoSEQ multiplex PCR; in TCRdb, only in-frame clones are kept and a portion is missing. The sample carries approximately 250,000 clones, approximately 83% recorded once. Sample: peripheral blood. The receptors originated from a human donor in a cohort sampled during active COVID-19.

This clone appeared a few times. This chain links TRBV30 with TRBJ1-2; D remains ambiguous. The CDR3 totals 13 residues. V dropped 5 bases and J dropped 2 bases, with 12 bases sitting between them. Germline V gene lookup returns CDR1 GTSNPN and CDR2 SVGIG (reference sequence). The CDR3 reads CAWGSWENYGYTF. The DNA of the CDR3 is TGTGCCTGGGGCAGCTGGGAGAACTATGGCTACACCTTC. Full variable domain (outside the CDR3, taken from reference TRBV30 and TRBJ1-2): SQTIHQWPATLVQPVGSPLSLECTVEGTSNPNLYWYRQAAGRGLQLLFYSVGIGQISSEVPQNLSASRPQDRQFILSSKKLLLSDSGFYLCAWGSWENYGYTFGSGTRLTVV.

This clone was seen just once. Within the sample, other DNA sequences also encode this same CDR3. The chain uses TRBV12-3 or TRBV12-4 and TRBJ2-3; D remains ambiguous. V gave up 5 bases and J gave up 3 bases, with 3 bases separating them. CDR3 length: 11 amino acids. CDR3 in DNA: TGTGCCAGCAGTCAAACAGATACGCAGTATTTT. Encoded protein: CASSQTDTQYF.

This chain joins TRBV10-3 and TRBJ2-1; 8 bases line up with TRBD2. This CDR3 has 13 residues. The germline V gene encodes CDR1 ENHRY and CDR2 SYGVKD. The ends lost 11 bases at V and 8 bases at J; junction bases unmatched: 11. Here the CDR3 reads CASGAGESDEQFF. Written as DNA, the CDR3 is TGTGCCTCCGGAGCGGGAGAGTCCGATGAGCAGTTCTTC.

The rearrangement uses TRBV28 and TRBJ1-5, with 7 bases identical to TRBD1. Trimming cost V 1 base and J 0 bases; bases outside gene matches: 6. The CDR3 length is 17 residues. CDR1 and CDR2 (germline): MDHEN, SYDVKM. The DNA of the CDR3 is TGTGCCAGCAGTTTATATGGACAGGTTATTAGCAATCAGCCCCAGCATTTT. As protein: CASSLYGQVISNQPQHF. Full variable domain (remainder filled in from reference TRBV28 and TRBJ1-5): DVKVTQSSRYLVKRTGEKVFLECVQDMDHENMFWYRQDPGLGLRLIYFSYDVKMKEKGDIPEGYSVSREKKERFSLILESASTNQTSMYLCASSLYGQVISNQPQHFGDGTRLSIL.

V is TRBV5-1 and J is TRBJ1-4, with TRBD1 matching 11 bases. V dropped 5 bases and J dropped 0; count of bases not matched to a gene: 9. CDR1 and CDR2 (germline): SGHRS, YFSETQ. The CDR3 has 18 amino acids. Here the CDR3 reads CASRWTGGDQSTNEKLFF. DNA for the CDR3: TGCGCCAGCAGGTGGACAGGGGGCGATCAATCAACTAATGAAAAACTGTTTTTT.

The rearrangement joins TRBV6-6 to TRBJ2-5; perhaps TRBD1 as D (6 bases). V was pared by 3 bases and J by 4 bases, with 12 bases between. CDR1 MNHNY and CDR2 SVGAGI come from the germline V gene (reference sequence). The CDR3 runs to 14 residues. The CDR3 bases are TGTGCCAGCAGTTATGGGGCAGGGGTAGAGACCCAGTACTTC. Protein: CASSYGAGVETQYF.

There are many counts of this clone. This specimen includes other DNA sequences encoding the same CDR3. This rearrangement joins TRBV27 to TRBJ2-5, with 11 bases fitting TRBD1. V trimming: 3 bases; J trimming: 5 bases; junction bases outside the gene matches: 5. Per the germline V gene, CDR1 is MNHEY and CDR2 is SMNVEV (reference sequence). There are 15 residues in the CDR3. CDR3 sequence: CASSFGTGGTETQYF. The CDR3 coding sequence is TGTGCCAGCAGTTTTGGGACAGGGGGTACGGAGACCCAGTACTTC.

This clone was observed a handful of times. A clone one base away is much larger, so this may be a read error. This sequence joins TRBV10-1 and TRBJ1-4, with TRBD1 matching over 9 bases. The CDR3 spans 13 residues. Looked up from germline, CDR1 is WNHNN and CDR2 is SYGVQD (reference sequence). Trimming removed 8 bases from V and 5 bases from J; junction bases left unmatched: 3. The CDR3 here is CASSGTGNEKLFF. CDR3 bases: TGCGCCAGCTCCGGGACAGGGAATGAAAAACTGTTTTTT.

V is TRBV27 and J is TRBJ2-1; the match to TRBD2 covers 8 bases. This CDR3 comprises 16 residues. V gave up 2 bases and J gave up 0 bases; unmatched junction bases: 3. Looked up from germline, CDR1 is MNHEY and CDR2 is SMNVEV (reference sequence). CDR3 loop: CASSLLAGSSYNEQFF. CDR3 coding DNA: TGTGCCAGCAGTTTACTAGCGGGCAGCTCCTACAATGAGCAGTTCTTC.

This chain connects TRBV6-6 to TRBJ2-3; 9 bases are shared with TRBD2. The CDR3 is made up of 16 amino acids. CDR1 is MNHNY and CDR2 is SVGAGI in the germline V gene (reference sequence). The ends lost 5 bases at V and 0 bases at J; junction bases unmatched: 6. The CDR3 loop reads CASSRVLAGSTDTQYF. CDR3 bases: TGTGCCAGCAGTCGGGTACTAGCGGGTAGCACAGATACGCAGTATTTT.

V usage is TRBV2 and J usage is TRBJ2-3; D unresolved. The CDR3 spans 16 residues. CDR1 and CDR2 (germline): SNHLY, FYNNEI. V dropped 5 bases and J dropped 1 base, with 16 bases sitting between them. The CDR3 is CASSTILNIGTDTQYF. The CDR3 DNA reads as TGTGCCAGCAGTACCATCCTTAATATAGGCACAGATACGCAGTATTTT.

The gene calls are TRBV4-2 and TRBJ2-7; 12 positions agree with TRBD2. J lost 3 bases, V lost 3 bases, and 6 bases had no gene match. This CDR3 spans 16 amino acids. Per the germline V gene, CDR1 is LGHNA and CDR2 is YNFKEQ. CDR3 residues: CASSHDRTSGVYEQYF. CDR3 nucleotide sequence: TGTGCCAGCAGCCACGACCGGACTAGCGGGGTCTACGAGCAGTACTTC.